The 17 T cell receptor beta chains below were found in one sample sequenced in a study of cytomegalovirus exposure and HLA in healthy donors. PCR was performed using 60 Vbeta and 13 Jbeta primers. Some clones are missing from TCRdb's copy, which holds only in-frame ones; the method was immunoSEQ multiplex PCR. The table shows 150,000 to 200,000 clones, with approximately 79% occurring only once. The sample was PBMCs. These receptor sequences come from a man aged 50 or older in good health and CMV-seropositive.

The J gene is TRBJ1-1, the V gene TRBV19; TRBD1 might be the D (5 bases). CDR1 and CDR2 (germline): LNHDA, SQIVND (reference sequence). V was clipped by 7 bases and J by 1 base, with 10 bases between them. The CDR3 has 13 residues. This CDR3 reads CASIDRRNTEAFF. The CDR3 region has the DNA TGTGCCAGTATTGACAGAAGGAACACTGAAGCTTTCTTT.

The gene calls are TRBV7-2 and TRBJ2-2; a possible D gene is TRBD1 (5 bases). The CDR3 runs to 15 residues. Germline V gene lookup returns CDR1 SGHTA and CDR2 FQGNSA. The V end lost 1 base, the J end lost 3 bases, and 9 bases lay between the germline ends. The CDR3 nucleotides read TGTGCCAGCAGCTTAGACAGGTGGGACACCGGGGAGCTGTTTTTT. Translation gives CASSLDRWDTGELFF.

The chain is built from TRBV28 and TRBJ1-5, with 7 bases aligning to TRBD1. From germline, CDR1 is MDHEN and CDR2 SYDVKM. The V and J ends lost 5 bases and 7 bases, in that order; junction bases with no gene match: 8. The CDR3 consists of 14 residues. CDR3 DNA: TGTGCCAGCAGTACAGGGGTCAACAGGCAGCCCCAGCATTTT. Encoded protein: CASSTGVNRQPQHF.

The chain uses TRBV11-2 and TRBJ1-4; D is ambiguous. CDR1 and CDR2 from the germline V gene are SGHAT and FQNNGV. The V end lost 5 bases, the J end lost 0 bases, and 10 bases lay between the germline ends. The CDR3 consists of 15 residues. The DNA of the CDR3 is TGTGCCAGCAGCGGCGGGGTGGCAACTAATGAAAAACTGTTTTTT. As protein: CASSGGVATNEKLFF.

V is TRBV14 and J is TRBJ2-5; unclear D gene. V lost 1 base and J 9 bases, leaving 6 bases between the germline ends. CDR1 SGHDN and CDR2 FVKESK come from the germline V gene. The CDR3 extends over 11 amino acids. This CDR3 reads CASSQGSAQYF. For the CDR3, the DNA is TGTGCCAGCAGCCAAGGTTCGGCCCAGTACTTC.

The rearrangement joins TRBV7-9 to TRBJ2-1; D possibly corresponds to TRBD1 (6 bases). Germline CDR1 SEHNR, CDR2 FQNEAQ (reference sequence). The CDR3 spans 11 residues. The V end was cut by 4 bases, the J end by 9 bases, with 7 bases between. The CDR3 loop is CASSSGVEQFF. The CDR3, as DNA: TGTGCCAGCAGCTCAGGGGTTGAGCAGTTCTTC.

In nucleotides, the CDR3 is TGTGCTAGTGGTTCGAATGGACAGGGACGGGACACTGAAGCTTTCTTT. As protein: CASGSNGQGRDTEAFF. The rearrangement uses TRBV12-5 and TRBJ1-1; 8 bases agree with TRBD1. This CDR3 comprises 16 residues. CDR1 and CDR2 (germline): LGHNT, FRNRAP. V was clipped by 4 bases and J by 3 bases; unmatched bases: 10.

This clone was found a few times. This chain joins TRBV28 and TRBJ1-3; no clear D. The CDR3 length is 16 residues. Trimming stripped 7 bases from V and 0 bases from J, with 16 bases between. Germline CDR1 and CDR2: MDHEN and SYDVKM. The CDR3 nucleotides read TGTGCCAGCATAGGCTCCGGACTCAGCTCTGGAAACACCATATATTTT. Its translation is CASIGSGLSSGNTIYF.

For the CDR3, the DNA is TGTGCCAGCAGTTTAGTCCGGGACAACGAAGCTTTCTTT. Its translation is CASSLVRDNEAFF. The chain links TRBV6-5 to TRBJ1-1; D possibly corresponds to TRBD1 (6 bases). CDR1 and CDR2 (germline): MNHEY, SVGAGI. The V and J ends lost 4 bases and 8 bases respectively, with 14 bases between them. This CDR3 is built from 13 residues.

V and J are TRBV5-1 and TRBJ2-7; 11 bases are a match to TRBD1. The germline gives CDR1 SGHRS, CDR2 YFSETQ. V lost 6 bases, J lost 5 bases, and 7 bases stayed unmatched. The CDR3 runs to 14 residues. The CDR3 spells CASTIGQGANEQYF. The CDR3 coding sequence is TGCGCCAGCACGATTGGACAGGGGGCTAACGAGCAGTACTTC.

The chain has TRBV27 and TRBJ1-1; a weak D match, TRBD1 (5 bases). V was cut by 5 bases and J by 1 base, with 20 bases left in between. CDR1 MNHEY and CDR2 SMNVEV come from the germline V gene (reference sequence). The length of the CDR3 is 17 residues. DNA of the CDR3: TGTGCCAGCAGTCCCCTCAGCCCTTGGGGGGGGAACACTGAAGCTTTCTTT. Translated: CASSPLSPWGGNTEAFF.

The rearrangement links TRBV7-2 to TRBJ2-5; 12 bases fit TRBD2. Germline CDR1 is SGHTA and CDR2 is FQGNSA. The junction had 9 bases not matched to a gene; V was cut back by 7 bases and J by 6 bases. The CDR3 is 15 amino acids. The CDR3 here is CASISSGGAVKTQYF. The CDR3 bases are TGTGCCAGCATATCTAGCGGGGGGGCCGTCAAGACCCAGTACTTC.

This clone was seen a handful of times. The CDR3 region is CASIGQGNTGELFF. The CDR3 nucleotides are TGTGCCAGCATTGGACAGGGGAACACCGGGGAGCTGTTTTTT. The chain uses TRBV2 and TRBJ2-2; 8 nucleotides align to TRBD1. V trimming: 7 bases; J trimming: 1 base; junction bases outside the gene matches: 2. Per germline, CDR1 SNHLY and CDR2 FYNNEI. The CDR3 length is 14 residues.

This chain links TRBV4-2 with TRBJ1-2, with D perhaps matching TRBD1 (5 bases). Germline V gives CDR1 LGHNA, CDR2 YNFKEQ. The germline V and J ends were trimmed by 0 bases and 3 bases, with 11 bases remaining between them. The CDR3 is made up of 15 amino acids. The CDR3 sequence: CASSQELGRDYGYTF. The CDR3 bases are TGTGCCAGCAGCCAAGAATTAGGCAGGGACTATGGCTACACCTTC.

This chain joins TRBV28 and TRBJ2-1, with D perhaps TRBD2 (6 bases). The V and J ends lost 5 bases and 6 bases respectively, with 17 bases between them. The CDR3 runs 15 residues. Germline-derived CDR1 and CDR2 are MDHEN and SYDVKM. Here the CDR3 DNA reads TGTGCCAGCAGTGAAGCCGGGACTGGGTCCAATGAGCAGTTCTTC. Its translation: CASSEAGTGSNEQFF.

The chain uses TRBV5-4 and TRBJ1-2, with D maybe TRBD1 (6 bases). The ends were cut back, 4 bases at V and 5 bases at J, with 21 bases in the middle. Germline V gives CDR1 SGHNT, CDR2 YYREEE (reference sequence). The CDR3 spans 16 residues. DNA for the CDR3: TGTGCCAGCAGCACCTGGGGGGGCAGGGATGGATATGGCTACACCTTC. Translation: CASSTWGGRDGYGYTF.

CDR3 loop: CASSLESSPLHF. The CDR3 nucleotides read TGTGCCAGCAGCCTAGAGAGTTCACCCCTCCACTTT. The chain links TRBV5-4 to TRBJ1-6; D remains unclear. The germline gives CDR1 SGHNT, CDR2 YYREEE (reference sequence). CDR3 size: 12 residues. Deletions cut 4 bases from V and 9 bases from J, with 8 bases between.